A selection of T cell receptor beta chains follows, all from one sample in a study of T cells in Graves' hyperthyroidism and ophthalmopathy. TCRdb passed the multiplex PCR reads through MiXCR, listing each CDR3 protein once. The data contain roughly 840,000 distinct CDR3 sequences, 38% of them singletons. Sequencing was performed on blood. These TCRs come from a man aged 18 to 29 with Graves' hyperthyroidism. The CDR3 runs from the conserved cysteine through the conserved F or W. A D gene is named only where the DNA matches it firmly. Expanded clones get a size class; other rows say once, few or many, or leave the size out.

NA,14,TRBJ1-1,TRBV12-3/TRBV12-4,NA,CASRFGGMNTEAFF,TGTGCCAGCCGATTCGGAGGGATGAACACTGAAGCTTTCTTT
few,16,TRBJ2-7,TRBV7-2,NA,CASSLGPISGGYEQYF,TGTGCCAGCAGCTTAGGGCCTATATCTGGGGGCTACGAGCAGTACTTC
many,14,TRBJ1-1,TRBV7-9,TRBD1,CASSLKGARSEAFF,TGTGCCAGCAGCTTAAAGGGGGCGAGGTCGGAAGCTTTCTTT
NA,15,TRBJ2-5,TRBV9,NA,CASSYTPGDPRTQYF,TGTGCCAGCAGTTATACTCCAGGGGATCCGAGGACCCAGTACTTC
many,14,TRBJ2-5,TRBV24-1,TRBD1,CATSDGTDQETQYF,TGTGCCACCAGTGACGGGACAGACCAAGAGACCCAGTACTTC
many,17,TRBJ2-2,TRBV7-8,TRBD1,CASSLSRDRGNTGELFF,TGTGCCAGCAGCTTATCCCGGGACAGGGGGAACACCGGGGAGCTGTTTTTT
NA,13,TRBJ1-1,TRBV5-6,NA,CASSSSGSTEAFF,TGTGCCAGCAGCTCAAGCGGGAGCACTGAAGCTTTCTTT
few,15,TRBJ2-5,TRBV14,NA,CASSQDPLAQETQYF,TGTGCCAGCAGCCAAGATCCCTTAGCCCAAGAGACCCAGTACTTC
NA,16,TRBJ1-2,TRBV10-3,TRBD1,CASRGQGSRSGFGYTF,TGTGCCAGCAGGGGACAGGGGTCTCGCTCGGGCTTTGGCTACACCTTC
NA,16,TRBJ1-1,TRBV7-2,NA,CASSLGTGPMNTEAFF,TGTGCCAGCAGCTTGGGAACAGGGCCGATGAACACTGAAGCTTTCTTT
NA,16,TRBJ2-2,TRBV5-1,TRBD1,CASSPGGMMRTGELFF,TGCGCCAGCAGCCCAGGGGGAATGATGAGGACCGGGGAGCTGTTTTTT
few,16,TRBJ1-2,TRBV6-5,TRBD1,CASSYRDRVSYYGYTF,TGTGCCAGCAGTTACCGGGACAGGGTCTCCTACTATGGCTACACCTTC
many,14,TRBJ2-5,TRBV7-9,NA,CASSVPGGRETQYF,TGTGCCAGCAGCGTCCCCGGGGGCCGGGAGACCCAGTACTTC
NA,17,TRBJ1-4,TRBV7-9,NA,CASSTTTGTPVREKLFF,TGTGCCAGCAGCACCACCACCGGGACACCGGTCCGTGAAAAACTGTTTTTT
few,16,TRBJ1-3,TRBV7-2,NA,CASSPGEFYSGNTIYF,TGTGCCAGCAGCCCAGGGGAGTTTTACTCTGGAAACACCATATATTTT
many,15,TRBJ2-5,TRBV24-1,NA,CATSALGGGEETQYF,TGTGCCACCAGTGCCCTTGGTGGGGGAGAAGAGACCCAGTACTTC
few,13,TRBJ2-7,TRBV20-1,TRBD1,CSASDRAVAEQYF,TGCAGTGCTAGTGACAGGGCAGTCGCCGAGCAGTACTTC